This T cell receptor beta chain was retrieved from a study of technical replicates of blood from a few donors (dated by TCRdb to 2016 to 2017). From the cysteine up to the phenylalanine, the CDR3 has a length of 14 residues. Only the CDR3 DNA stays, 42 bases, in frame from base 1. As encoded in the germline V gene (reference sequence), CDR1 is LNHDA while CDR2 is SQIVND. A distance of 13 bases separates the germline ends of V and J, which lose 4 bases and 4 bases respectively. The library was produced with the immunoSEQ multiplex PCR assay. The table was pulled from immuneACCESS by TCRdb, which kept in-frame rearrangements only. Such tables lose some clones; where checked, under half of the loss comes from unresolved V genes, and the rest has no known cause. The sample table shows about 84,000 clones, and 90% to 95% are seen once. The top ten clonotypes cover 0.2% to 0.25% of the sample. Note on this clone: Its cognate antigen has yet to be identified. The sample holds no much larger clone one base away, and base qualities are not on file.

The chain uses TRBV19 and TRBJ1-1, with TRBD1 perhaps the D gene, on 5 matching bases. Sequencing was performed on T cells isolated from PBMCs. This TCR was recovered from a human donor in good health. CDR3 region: CASSRSGEFTEAFF. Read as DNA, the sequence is TGTGCCAGTAGTAGATCGGGGGAGTTCACTGAAGCTTTCTTT.